Reported below is one T cell receptor (beta chain). No antigen is known for it. Germline V CDR1 and CDR2: LGHNA, YNFKEQ. V lost 0 bases to trimming and J lost 0 bases, with 9 bases between them. The CDR3 totals 15 residues. Authors' analysis steps: A papillary thyroid cancer distant-metastasis classifier was built from CDR3 differences across clinicopathological groups. TCRdb re-processed the PCR reads through MiXCR. V and J calls and clone size were set by TCRdb, not the authors. Of under 30,000 clones in the sample, approximately 22% were seen once. This sample was included in a study of metastatic and nonmetastatic thyroid tumors. Study-level background: Repertoire data that came from the blood and tumor or nodule tissue of malignant and benign thyroid patients were compared.

Findings and caveats of the study: Relative to benign nodules, malignant thyroid tumors were reportedly characterized by significantly elevated TCR beta diversity in blood and tumor.

Patients underwent thyroid surgery, and none had received any treatment before it. Sequenced input: blood. V and J are TRBV4-2 and TRBJ2-7, with D unresolved. This receptor was obtained from a female donor with papillary thyroid cancer or a benign thyroid nodule (not recorded which). Some clones in this sample may be carry-over from other donors' samples. The CDR3 protein is CASSQDETSSYEQYF. DNA for the CDR3: TGTGCCAGCAGCCAAGATGAGACGTCCTCCTACGAGCAGTACTTC.